This T cell receptor beta chain was recovered during a study of cytomegalovirus exposure and HLA in healthy donors. Notes on the study in general: The authors enumerated over 150 TCR beta chains as linked to cytomegalovirus. Upon later analysis, TCR association rates were observed to vary by HLA locus, being highest for DRB1 and lowest for HLA-C. Analysis was performed later, and it showed HLA-associated TCR beta chains to be more clonally expanded than equally common others. Generally TCR sequences proved uncommon, though certain public TCRs appeared in numerous donors.

Trimming took off 2 bases at V and 1 base at J, with 6 bases between the two ends. Germline V gene sequence: CDR1 SGHRS, CDR2 YFSETQ. This CDR3 is 13 amino acids long. PCR amplification relied on 60 Vbeta primers (plus 13 Jbeta primers). The protocol was immunoSEQ multiplex PCR, while the TCRdb copy is restricted to in-frame clones and leaves out a portion. The table includes about 160,000 clones, about two thirds detected once. Regarding this clone: Its specificity is unknown.

This sequence originates from a woman aged 30 to 39 in good health and CMV-seronegative. The chain recombines TRBV5-1 with TRBJ1-2; D remains ambiguous. The sequenced sample consisted of PBMCs. CDR3 coding DNA: TGCGCCAGCAGCTTACGAGTTAACTATGGCTACACCTTC. Translated, it gives CASSLRVNYGYTF.